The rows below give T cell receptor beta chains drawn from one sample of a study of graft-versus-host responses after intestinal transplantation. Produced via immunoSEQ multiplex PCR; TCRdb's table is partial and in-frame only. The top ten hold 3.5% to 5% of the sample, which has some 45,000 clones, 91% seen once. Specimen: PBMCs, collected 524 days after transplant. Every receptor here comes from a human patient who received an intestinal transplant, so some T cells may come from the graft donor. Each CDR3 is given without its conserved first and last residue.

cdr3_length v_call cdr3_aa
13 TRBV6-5 ASSYSSGNQETQY
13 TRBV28 ASSPQAATKGTQY
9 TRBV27 ATGGRETQY
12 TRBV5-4 ASSLGTGDGKLF
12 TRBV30 AWSVGLHSDTQY
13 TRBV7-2 ASSLKTGGTGELF
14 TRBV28 ASSWGTSGRAHEQY
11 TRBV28 ASSLRYTGELF
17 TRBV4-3 ASSQHRSPSGGNTDTQY
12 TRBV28 ASSLIGRNTEAF
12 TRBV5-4 ASSPSGSGLEQY
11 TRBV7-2 ASSRDVGQPQH
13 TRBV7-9 ASSIASGRAREQY
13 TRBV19 ASSIGRGGTDTQY
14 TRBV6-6 ASSYGGIQWNNEQF
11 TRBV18 ASSVTVNEKLF
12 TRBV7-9 ASSPGQGAETQY
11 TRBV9 ASSVQGTDIQY
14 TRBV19 ASSIDDRVPSYEQY
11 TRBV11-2 ASSLMVTYEQY
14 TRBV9 ASSAAPGLNTGELF
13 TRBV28 ASSSMGTVPYGYT
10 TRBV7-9 ASTLGVNGYT
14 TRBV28 ASTLFRTSGKNEQY
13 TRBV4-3 ASSQVTTGVNIQY
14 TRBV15 ATSRTTSGRSNEQF
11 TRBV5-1 ASSLRSYNEQF
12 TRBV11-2 ASSLGAGQYGYT
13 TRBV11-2 ASSLDTRGPPEAF
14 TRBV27 ASSLLAASSYNEQF
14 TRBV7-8 ASSPRSSYTDYGYT
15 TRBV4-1 ASSQVTSGRNTDTQY
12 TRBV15 ATSSVDRAEKLF
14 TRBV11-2 ASSPLAGGPSDTQY
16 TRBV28 ASSLNHSYRYRSYEQY
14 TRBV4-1 ASRALGTLATYEQY
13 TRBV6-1 ASSEGQATNEKLF
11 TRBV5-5 ASIGRTQETQY
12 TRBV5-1 ASSPRDRNYGYT
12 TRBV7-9 ASSLSDSTDTQY
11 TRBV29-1 SVATDSNQPQH
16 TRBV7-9 ASSFTFPRTGGFYGYT
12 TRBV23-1 ASQSPEGEYEQY
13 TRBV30 AWSGGRGANEKLF
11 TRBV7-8 ASSLSTPYEQY